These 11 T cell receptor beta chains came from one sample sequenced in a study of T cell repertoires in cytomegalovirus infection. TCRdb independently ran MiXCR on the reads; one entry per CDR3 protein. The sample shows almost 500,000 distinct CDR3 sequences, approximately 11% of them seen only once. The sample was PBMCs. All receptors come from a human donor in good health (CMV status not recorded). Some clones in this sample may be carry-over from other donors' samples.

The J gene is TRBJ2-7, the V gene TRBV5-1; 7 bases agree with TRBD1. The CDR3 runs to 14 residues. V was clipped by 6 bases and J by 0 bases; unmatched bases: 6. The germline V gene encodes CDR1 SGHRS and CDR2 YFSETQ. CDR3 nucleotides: TGCGCCAGCACCGCAGGGGGTCTCTCCTACGAGCAGTACTTC. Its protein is CASTAGGLSYEQYF.

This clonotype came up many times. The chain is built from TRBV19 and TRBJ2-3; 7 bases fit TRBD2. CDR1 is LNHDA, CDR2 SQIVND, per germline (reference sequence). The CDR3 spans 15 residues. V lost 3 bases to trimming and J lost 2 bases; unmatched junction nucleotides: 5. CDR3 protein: CASSMRRELTDTQYF. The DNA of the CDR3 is TGTGCCAGTAGTATGCGGCGGGAGCTCACAGATACGCAGTATTTT.

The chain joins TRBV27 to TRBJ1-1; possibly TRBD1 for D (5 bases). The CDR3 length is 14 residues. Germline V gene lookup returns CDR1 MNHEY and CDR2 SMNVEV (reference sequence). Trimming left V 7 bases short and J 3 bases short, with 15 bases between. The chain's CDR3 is CASKQRGLDTEAFF. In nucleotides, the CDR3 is TGTGCCAGCAAGCAACGGGGACTTGACACTGAAGCTTTCTTT.

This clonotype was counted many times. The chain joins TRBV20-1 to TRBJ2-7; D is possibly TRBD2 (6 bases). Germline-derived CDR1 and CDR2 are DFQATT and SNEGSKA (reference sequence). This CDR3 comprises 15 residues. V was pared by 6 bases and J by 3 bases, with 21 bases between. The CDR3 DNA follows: TGCAGTGCCTTAATGAAGGGACTGGGGGTCTACGAGCAGTACTTC. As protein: CSALMKGLGVYEQYF.

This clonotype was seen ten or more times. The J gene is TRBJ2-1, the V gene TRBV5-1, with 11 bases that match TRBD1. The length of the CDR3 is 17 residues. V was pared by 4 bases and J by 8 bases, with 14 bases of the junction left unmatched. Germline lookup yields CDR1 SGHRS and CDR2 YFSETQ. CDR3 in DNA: TGCGCCAGCAGCCCGACGCCTCGGACAGGGGGCTTGGATGAGCAGTTCTTC. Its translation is CASSPTPRTGGLDEQFF.

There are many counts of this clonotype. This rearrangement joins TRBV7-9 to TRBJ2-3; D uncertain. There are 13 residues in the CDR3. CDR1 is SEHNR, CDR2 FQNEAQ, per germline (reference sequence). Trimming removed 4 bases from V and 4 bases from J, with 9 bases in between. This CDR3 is CASSSQWADTQYF. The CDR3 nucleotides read TGTGCCAGCAGCTCCCAGTGGGCAGATACGCAGTATTTT.

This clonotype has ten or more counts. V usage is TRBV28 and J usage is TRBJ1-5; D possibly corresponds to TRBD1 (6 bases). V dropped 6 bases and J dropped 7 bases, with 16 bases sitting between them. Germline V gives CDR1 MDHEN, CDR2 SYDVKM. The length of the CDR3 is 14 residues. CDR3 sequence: CASRGQGVVQPQHF. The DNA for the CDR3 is TGTGCCAGCAGGGGACAAGGGGTGGTCCAGCCCCAGCATTTT.

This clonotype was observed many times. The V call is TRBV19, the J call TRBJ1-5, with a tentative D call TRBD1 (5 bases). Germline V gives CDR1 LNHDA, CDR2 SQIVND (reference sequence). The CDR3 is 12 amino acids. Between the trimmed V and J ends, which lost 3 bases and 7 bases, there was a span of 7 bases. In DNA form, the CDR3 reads TGTGCCAGTAGTATGGGGGGACAGCCCCAGCATTTT. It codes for CASSMGGQPQHF.

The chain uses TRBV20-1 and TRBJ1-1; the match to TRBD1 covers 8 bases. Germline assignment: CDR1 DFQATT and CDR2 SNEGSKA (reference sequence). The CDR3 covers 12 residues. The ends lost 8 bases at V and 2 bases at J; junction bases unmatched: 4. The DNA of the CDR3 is TGCAGTAGGACAGGGATAAACACTGAAGCTTTCTTT. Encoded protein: CSRTGINTEAFF.

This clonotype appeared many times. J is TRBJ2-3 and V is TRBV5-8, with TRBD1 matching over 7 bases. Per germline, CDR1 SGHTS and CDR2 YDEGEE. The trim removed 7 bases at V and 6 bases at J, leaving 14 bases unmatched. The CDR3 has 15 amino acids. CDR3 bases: TGTGCCAGCGGCCACAGGGGTTTAGTTGGGGATACGCAGTATTTT. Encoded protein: CASGHRGLVGDTQYF.

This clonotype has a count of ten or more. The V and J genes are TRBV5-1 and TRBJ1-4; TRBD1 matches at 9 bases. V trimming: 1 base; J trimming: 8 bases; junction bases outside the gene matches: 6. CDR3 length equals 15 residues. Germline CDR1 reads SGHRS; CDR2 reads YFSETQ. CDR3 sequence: CASSLMGQGGEKLFF. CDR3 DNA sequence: TGCGCCAGCAGCTTGATGGGACAGGGTGGCGAAAAACTGTTTTTT.